Sequencing of this T cell receptor (beta chain) was carried out in a study of monozygotic twins with inflammatory bowel disease. Overall study results and limits: Possibly reflecting limited power, no difference in repertoire similarity was found between concordant and discordant twins. Especially where disease activity was present, IBD patients had fewer clonotypes in common with others than healthy twins did. Neither one strong signal nor one clonotype associated with IBD was supported.

Template switching introduced UMIs that contain a 6-nucleotide sample barcode. TCRdb re-called the 5' RACE reads; every CDR3 protein appears as one record, without DNA. This sample contains roughly 200,000 distinct CDR3 sequences. Details on this clonotype: What it binds is unknown.

CDR1 and CDR2 from the germline V gene are SGHRS and YFSETQ. The CDR3 covers 14 residues. The clonotype comes from a human donor with ulcerative colitis or Crohn's disease, or a healthy co-twin of an affected twin (not recorded which). The specimen was blood. The rearrangement links TRBV5-1 to TRBJ2-2; TCRdb names TRBD2, which stays unverified in the absence of DNA. The CDR3 region is CASRLAGSLGELFF.